This T cell receptor (beta chain) emerged from a study of early T cells in non-severe SARS-CoV-2 infection. Unique molecular identifier tags were affixed to discrete cDNA molecules. TCRdb analysed the 5' RACE reads with MiXCR anew, one entry per CDR3 protein. The sample records tens of thousands of distinct CDR3 sequences, around 5.4% being singletons. CDR1 is SEHNR, CDR2 FQNEAQ, per germline (reference sequence). The CDR3 spans 14 residues. V dropped 0 bases and J dropped 1 base, with 5 bases sitting between them. The specimen was whole blood. The sequence was obtained from an adult who was a healthcare worker with PCR-confirmed SARS-CoV-2 infection or an uninfected control (not recorded which). The rearrangement joins TRBV7-9 to TRBJ2-3; D gene uncertain. The CDR3 reads CASSLAVGTDTQYF. CDR3 in DNA: TGTGCCAGCAGCTTAGCGGTGGGCACAGATACGCAGTATTTT.